This passage covers 19 T cell receptor beta chains from one sample sequenced in a study of T cell responses to AZD1222 COVID-19 vaccine. Data came from immunoSEQ multiplex PCR; TCRdb stores just in-frame clones and leaves some out. The table lists roughly 200,000 clones, 80% to 90% of them singletons. Sequenced material: peripheral blood, taken on day 0 of AZD1222 vaccination. The receptors were sampled from an adult in good health.

The rearrangement uses TRBV29-1 and TRBJ2-7; the D is unclear. CDR1 and CDR2 (germline): SQVTM, ANQGSEA. The V gene lost 4 bases and the J gene lost 2 bases, with 21 bases spanning the gap. This CDR3 is built from 16 residues. The CDR3 region has the DNA TGCAGCGTTGTTTCCGTAGACCGGTGGGCAACCTACGAGCAGTACTTC. Translated, it gives CSVVSVDRWATYEQYF.

The V gene is TRBV11-3, the J gene TRBJ2-1, with TRBD1 identical over 10 bases. The CDR3 spans 16 residues. From germline, CDR1 is SGHNT and CDR2 YENEEA. V was clipped by 0 bases and J by 8 bases; unmatched bases: 7. CDR3 sequence (DNA): TGTGCCAGCAGCTTAGATTGGGGACAGGGGCCCTATGAGCAGTTCTTC. Amino acids: CASSLDWGQGPYEQFF.

CDR3 sequence reads: CASSSLTGGVSNQPQHF. In nucleotides, the CDR3 is TGTGCCAGCAGTTCTCTGACAGGGGGAGTGAGCAATCAGCCCCAGCATTTT. The V call is TRBV28, the J call TRBJ1-5, with TRBD1 matching over 9 bases. The CDR3 is made up of 17 amino acids. Germline lookup yields CDR1 MDHEN and CDR2 SYDVKM. The junction had 8 bases not matched to a gene; V was cut back by 4 bases and J by 1 base.

The rearrangement links TRBV6-2 or TRBV6-3 to TRBJ1-5, with TRBD1 matching over 7 bases. The CDR3 consists of 16 residues. V was clipped by 4 bases and J by 0 bases; unmatched bases: 6. The germline CDR1 and CDR2 sequences are MNHEY and SVGEGT. The CDR3 bases are TGTGCCAGCAGTTCGGGACAGTTTCTTAGCAATCAGCCCCAGCATTTT. This gives the protein CASSSGQFLSNQPQHF.

This chain joins TRBV29-1 and TRBJ1-1; D possibly corresponds to TRBD1 (5 bases). The CDR3 has 11 amino acids. The V end lost 8 bases, the J end lost 3 bases, and 10 bases lay between the germline ends. Per germline, CDR1 SQVTM and CDR2 ANQGSEA. The CDR3 sequence: CSSGGYTEAFF. DNA of the CDR3: TGCAGCAGTGGGGGATACACTGAAGCTTTCTTT.

This clone was recorded once. The rearrangement joins TRBV28 to TRBJ1-1, with D possibly being TRBD1 (6 bases). There are 14 residues in the CDR3. V was pared by 2 bases and J by 4 bases, with 11 bases between. Germline V lookup: CDR1 MDHEN, CDR2 SYDVKM. This CDR3 reads CASSLGGGGTEAFF. The CDR3 DNA sequence: TGTGCCAGCAGTTTAGGGGGCGGGGGCACTGAAGCTTTCTTT.

The V and J genes are TRBV4-1 and TRBJ2-7; no clear D gene. Per germline, CDR1 MGHRA and CDR2 YSYEKL. V lost 2 bases and J lost 7, with 12 bases in between. The CDR3 sequence is 13 residues long. The CDR3 sequence is CASSQLPGWEQYF. The CDR3 nucleotides read TGCGCCAGCAGCCAACTCCCAGGCTGGGAGCAGTACTTC.

J is TRBJ1-1 and V is TRBV30, with D maybe TRBD1 (6 bases). Trimming took 0 bases from V and 6 from J, leaving 14 bases between them. The CDR3 loop spans 14 amino acids. CDR1 and CDR2 (germline): GTSNPN, SVGIG (reference sequence). CDR3 DNA sequence: TGTGCCTGGAGTGTCGGCAGGGGCTTGTCTGAAGCTTTCTTT. Encoded protein: CAWSVGRGLSEAFF.

The J gene is TRBJ2-7, the V gene TRBV9; D may match TRBD1 or TRBD2 (6 bases each). The V gene's germline CDR1 is SGDLS and CDR2 YYNGEE. The CDR3 is made up of 15 amino acids. V lost 0 bases, J lost 3 bases, and 13 bases lay in between. In nucleotides, the CDR3 is TGTGCCAGCAGCGTAGGGGGGCAGGAGGGCTACGAGCAGTACTTC. It codes for CASSVGGQEGYEQYF.

A few counts support this clone. V gene TRBV5-1 combines with J gene TRBJ1-1, with D unclear. V gave up 2 bases and J gave up 5 bases, with 7 bases separating them. The CDR3 runs to 12 residues. The V gene's germline CDR1 is SGHRS and CDR2 YFSETQ. CDR3 bases: TGCGCCAGCAGCTTATCGGGAACTGAAGCTTTCTTT. It specifies CASSLSGTEAFF.

The chain employs TRBV11-2 and TRBJ2-7, with D perhaps assigned TRBD1 or TRBD2 (5 bases each). CDR3 length: 16 amino acids. Trimming cost V 3 bases and J 5 bases, with 20 bases left between them. From germline, CDR1 is SGHAT and CDR2 FQNNGV. The CDR3 DNA follows: TGTGCCAGCAGCTTCGGGATGGGGCAGAAAATTAACGAGCAGTACTTC. Protein sequence: CASSFGMGQKINEQYF.

The CDR3 spells CSASVPSGGASDTQYF. The CDR3 nucleotides are TGCAGTGCTAGTGTGCCTAGCGGGGGGGCGTCAGATACGCAGTATTTT. The chain is built from TRBV20-1 and TRBJ2-3; 12 nucleotides agree with TRBD2. Germline V lookup: CDR1 DFQATT, CDR2 SNEGSKA (reference sequence). This CDR3 has 16 amino acids. The trim removed 3 bases at V and 4 bases at J, leaving 8 bases unmatched.

The chain links TRBV5-4 to TRBJ1-3, with a possible D match to TRBD1 (6 bases). The ends were cut back, 3 bases at V and 0 bases at J, with 10 bases in the middle. CDR1 and CDR2 (germline): SGHNT, YYREEE (reference sequence). The CDR3 spans 15 residues. The CDR3: CASSWNRASGNTIYF. DNA of the CDR3: TGTGCCAGCAGCTGGAACAGGGCCTCTGGAAACACCATATATTTT.

The chain uses TRBV28 and TRBJ2-3; 11 bases map to TRBD1. Germline CDR1 MDHEN, CDR2 SYDVKM. The CDR3 totals 15 residues. Losses at the gene ends were 6 bases for V and 4 bases for J; bases not matched to a gene: 6. DNA of the CDR3: TGTGCCAGCAGCTCGCCGGGACAGGGGGCAGATACGCAGTATTTT. This gives the protein CASSSPGQGADTQYF.

The chain uses TRBV19 and TRBJ1-2; weak D call: TRBD1 (5 bases). V was pared by 4 bases and J by 4 bases, with 10 bases between. CDR3 length: 13 amino acids. Germline V gene lookup returns CDR1 LNHDA and CDR2 SQIVND (reference sequence). The CDR3 coding sequence is TGTGCCAGTAGTAAGGAGAGGGGCTATGGCTACACCTTC. It encodes CASSKERGYGYTF.

This chain uses TRBV4-1 with TRBJ2-5; 11 bases map to TRBD2. With V trimmed by 4 bases and J by 5 bases, 6 bases remained unmatched. This CDR3 region has 15 residues. Germline values: CDR1 MGHRA, CDR2 YSYEKL. The CDR3 loop reads CASSLSGGAGETQYF. CDR3 nucleotides: TGCGCCAGCAGCCTTAGCGGGGGGGCCGGGGAGACCCAGTACTTC.

CDR3 nucleotides: TGTGCCAGCAGTGACCCGGGGGCCCGCACAGATACGCAGTATTTT. This gives the protein CASSDPGARTDTQYF. The rearrangement joins TRBV6-4 to TRBJ2-3; D may be TRBD1 or TRBD2 (6 bases each). Trimming pared 2 bases from V and 1 base from J, leaving 10 bases between. The CDR3 has 15 amino acids. CDR1 and CDR2 (germline): MRHNA, SNTAGT.

The chain joins TRBV14 to TRBJ2-3; possibly TRBD1 for D (5 bases). Trimming left V 2 bases short and J 8 bases short, with 11 bases between. The germline V gene has CDR1 SGHDN and CDR2 FVKESK. The CDR3 consists of 13 residues. DNA for the CDR3: TGTGCCAGCAGCCAATCCAGGGTGGGTACGCAGTATTTT. It is translated as CASSQSRVGTQYF. Variable domain in full (rest from reference TRBV14 and TRBJ2-3): EAGVTQFPSHSVIEKGQTVTLRCDPISGHDNLYWYRRVMGKEIKFLLHFVKESKQDESGMPNNRFLAERTGGTYSTLKVQPAELEDSGVYFCASSQSRVGTQYFGPGTRLTVL.

The V gene is TRBV6-5, the J gene TRBJ1-1, with D possibly matching TRBD1 (6 bases). V was cut by 6 bases and J by 3 bases, with 11 bases left in between. Per germline, CDR1 MNHEY and CDR2 SVGAGI. The CDR3 consists of 13 residues. CDR3 DNA: TGTGCCAGCAGACCCTACAGGGACACTGAAGCTTTCTTT. It yields the protein CASRPYRDTEAFF.